A single sample gave rise to the 30 T cell receptor beta chains below, sequenced in a study of T cells after yellow fever vaccination. TCRdb re-called the 5' RACE reads with MiXCR, one entry per CDR3 protein. The sample gives fewer than 500,000 distinct CDR3 sequences, approximately 18% of which show up once; roughly a sixth is in the top ten. The sequencing here drew on PBMCs, taken before the yellow fever booster vaccination. The receptors derive from a man in his late teens or twenties who received the YFV17D yellow fever vaccine.

The V and J genes are TRBV4-1 and TRBJ1-1; D is uncertain. CDR1 and CDR2 from the germline V gene are MGHRA and YSYEKL. The CDR3 consists of 14 residues. The V end lost 1 base, the J end lost 2 bases, and 8 bases lay between the germline ends. The CDR3: CASSQVSANTEAFF. The CDR3 DNA follows: TGCGCCAGCAGCCAAGTTTCAGCAAACACTGAAGCTTTCTTT.

This clonotype was counted between two and nine times. This sequence joins TRBV20-1 and TRBJ1-2; D is possibly TRBD1 (6 bases). The CDR3 has 16 residues. V lost 5 bases and J lost 7, with 26 bases in between. Germline V gene sequence: CDR1 DFQATT, CDR2 SNEGSKA (reference sequence). In DNA form, the CDR3 reads TGCAGTGCTCCGAGAGCCCGGGACACAATTCGCCGTGGCTACACCTTC. Its translation is CSAPRARDTIRRGYTF.

This clonotype was recorded only once. The CDR3: CASSAMDTEAFF. The CDR3 nucleotides are TGTGCCAGCAGTGCGATGGACACTGAAGCTTTCTTT. V gene TRBV12-3 or TRBV12-4 combines with J gene TRBJ1-1; the D is unclear. The CDR3 extends over 12 amino acids. Between the trimmed V and J ends, which lost 5 bases and 3 bases, there was a span of 7 bases.

This clonotype was found a few times. The genes are TRBV7-4 and TRBJ1-2; 11 nucleotides align to TRBD1. Germline values: CDR1 SGHVT, CDR2 SQSDAQ. The CDR3 contains 20 residues. V dropped 4 bases and J dropped 1; count of bases not matched to a gene: 17. In DNA, the CDR3 is TGTGCCAGCAGCTCGGACAGGGGGCGTATGGCGCGATGGGTTAACTATGGCTACACCTTC. Protein sequence: CASSSDRGRMARWVNYGYTF.

This clonotype was detected only a few times. The chain joins TRBV4-3 to TRBJ1-4; TRBD1 aligns across 9 bases. Unmatched junction bases numbered 6, after V lost 2 bases and J lost 8 bases. This CDR3 has 15 residues. CDR1 LGHNA and CDR2 YSLEER come from the germline V gene. The CDR3 protein is CASSQHWDRDEKLFF. In DNA form, the CDR3 reads TGCGCCAGCAGCCAACATTGGGACAGGGACGAAAAACTGTTTTTT.

The genes are TRBV5-1 and TRBJ2-5; no clear D gene. This CDR3 has 15 residues. V lost 0 bases and J lost 4, with 13 bases in between. Looked up from germline, CDR1 is SGHRS and CDR2 is YFSETQ. CDR3 coding DNA: TGCGCCAGCAGCTTGGGCGGATCTAAAGGAGAGACCCAGTACTTC. It specifies CASSLGGSKGETQYF. Based on the CDR3 plus reference TRBV5-1 and TRBJ2-5, the full variable domain is KAGVTQTPRYLIKTRGQQVTLSCSPISGHRSVSWYQQTPGQGLQFLFEYFSETQRNKGNFPGRFSGRQFSNSRSEMNVSTLELGDSALYLCASSLGGSKGETQYFGPGTRLLVL.

The genes are TRBV20-1 and TRBJ2-2; TRBD2 matches at 9 bases. CDR1 is DFQATT and CDR2 is SNEGSKA in the germline V gene (reference sequence). The CDR3 covers 16 residues. The junction had 6 bases not matched to a gene; V was cut back by 4 bases and J by 0 bases. The CDR3 coding sequence is TGCAGTGCTAAAGGGCTAGCGGGGACGAACACCGGGGAGCTGTTTTTT. It translates to CSAKGLAGTNTGELFF.

This clonotype was observed a handful of times. The chain is built from TRBV24-1 and TRBJ1-5; D not certain. This CDR3 spans 13 amino acids. Per the germline V gene, CDR1 is KGHDR and CDR2 is SFDVKD. V was trimmed by 5 bases and J by 4 bases, leaving 8 bases between them. In DNA, the CDR3 is TGTGCCACCAGTGTCTCGGATAATCAGCCCCAGCATTTT. This sequence encodes CATSVSDNQPQHF.

The chain has TRBV3-1 and TRBJ2-1, with D perhaps TRBD2 (7 bases). V was clipped by 5 bases and J by 5 bases, with 19 bases between them. CDR3 length: 16 residues. Germline CDR1 is LGHDT and CDR2 is YNNKEL (reference sequence). CDR3 amino acids: CASSFGGRGANNEQFF. CDR3 sequence (DNA): TGTGCCAGCAGCTTCGGGGGACGGGGGGCTAACAATGAGCAGTTCTTC.

The rearrangement uses TRBV12-3 or TRBV12-4 and TRBJ2-4, with a possible D match to TRBD1 (5 bases). V gave up 3 bases and J gave up 5 bases, with 11 bases separating them. The CDR3 consists of 14 residues. DNA for the CDR3: TGTGCCAGCAGTTTGCAGGGTGCGGAAAACATTCAGTACTTC. Its translation: CASSLQGAENIQYF.

The V gene is TRBV11-3, the J gene TRBJ2-5; no definite D call. Germline V gives CDR1 SGHNT, CDR2 YENEEA. The V end lost 3 bases, the J end lost 2 bases, and 7 bases lay between the germline ends. The CDR3 consists of 13 residues. DNA for the CDR3: TGTGCCAGCAGCTTTAGCCAACAAGAGACCCAGTACTTC. This sequence encodes CASSFSQQETQYF.

The chain carries TRBV4-1 and TRBJ2-1; the match to TRBD2 covers 7 bases. The V gene end was trimmed by 0 bases and the J gene end by 3 bases; junction bases not matched to a gene: 8. Germline assignment: CDR1 MGHRA and CDR2 YSYEKL. The CDR3 is 17 amino acids. This CDR3 reads CASSQDPTGGRYNEQFF. The CDR3 coding sequence is TGCGCCAGCAGCCAAGACCCCACGGGGGGACGCTACAATGAGCAGTTCTTC.

The gene calls are TRBV4-3 and TRBJ1-6; the D gene is possibly TRBD1 (5 bases). The CDR3 contains 14 residues. Germline CDR1 and CDR2: LGHNA and YSLEER. Trimming cost V 5 bases and J 9 bases, with 14 bases left between them. The CDR3 region is CASSVSTEPSPLHF. CDR3 DNA: TGCGCCAGCAGCGTATCGACAGAACCTTCACCCCTCCACTTT.

J is TRBJ2-3 and V is TRBV27; the D is unclear. Trimming took off 4 bases at V and 2 bases at J, with 10 bases between the two ends. Germline V CDR1 and CDR2: MNHEY, SMNVEV (reference sequence). This CDR3 contains 14 residues. CDR3 in amino acids: CASSSWGITDTQYF. The DNA for the CDR3 is TGTGCCAGCAGTTCATGGGGTATCACAGATACGCAGTATTTT.

The genes are TRBV5-1 and TRBJ2-2; possibly TRBD2 for D (6 bases). Germline lookup yields CDR1 SGHRS and CDR2 YFSETQ. V lost 0 bases, J lost 7 bases, and 13 bases lay in between. CDR3 length equals 15 residues. CDR3 sequence (DNA): TGCGCCAGCAGCTTGGTTAGCGGAAAGGGCGGGGAGCTGTTTTTT. It encodes CASSLVSGKGGELFF.

The rearrangement joins TRBV12-3 or TRBV12-4 to TRBJ2-1; TRBD1 aligns across 11 bases. The CDR3 has 16 residues. Losses at the gene ends were 5 bases for V and 3 bases for J; bases not matched to a gene: 6. CDR3: CASSLGQGANYNEQFF. CDR3 DNA: TGTGCCAGCAGTCTCGGACAGGGGGCGAACTACAATGAGCAGTTCTTC.

The DNA of the CDR3 is TGTGCCAGCAGTTTACTCCAGCGGGGGACCTACAATGAGCAGTTCTTC. This gives the protein CASSLLQRGTYNEQFF. V usage is TRBV7-8 and J usage is TRBJ2-1; TRBD2 matches at 8 bases. This CDR3 comprises 16 residues. Per the germline V gene, CDR1 is SGHVS and CDR2 is FQNEAQ. V lost 6 bases and J lost 2; bases outside the gene matches: 9.

The chain carries TRBV3-1 and TRBJ2-3, with D tentatively TRBD2 (6 bases). This CDR3 has 15 amino acids. Per the germline V gene, CDR1 is LGHDT and CDR2 is YNNKEL (reference sequence). V was shortened by 4 bases and J by 5 bases, with 16 bases between the two germline ends. In DNA, the CDR3 is TGTGCCAGCAGCCGTACTAGCTGGGGAGGAGATACGCAGTATTTT. Protein product: CASSRTSWGGDTQYF.

The chain combines TRBV6-6 with TRBJ1-1, with a possible D match to TRBD1 (5 bases). This CDR3 region has 17 residues. Germline CDR1 is MNHNY and CDR2 is SVGAGI (reference sequence). The V end lost 2 bases, the J end lost 1 base, and 17 bases lay between the germline ends. CDR3 in DNA: TGTGCCAGCAGTTACCTGGAGGGACTCACCCAGAACACTGAAGCTTTCTTT. It codes for CASSYLEGLTQNTEAFF.

This clonotype has more than one count but fewer than ten. V usage is TRBV4-1 and J usage is TRBJ1-2; 7 bases align to TRBD1. In germline, CDR1 is MGHRA, CDR2 YSYEKL. After removal of 3 bases from V and 7 bases from J, the junction contained 11 bases not matched to a gene. CDR3 size: 15 residues. CDR3 residues: CASSHPPTGIGGYTF. The CDR3 DNA sequence: TGCGCCAGCAGCCACCCTCCGACAGGGATTGGTGGCTACACCTTC.

Note on this clonotype: Relative to the germline gene, one junction end is altered; a read error may explain this. The V call is TRBV5-5, the J call TRBJ2-5, with D possibly TRBD1 on 5 matching bases. Germline assignment: CDR1 SGHKS and CDR2 YYEKEE (reference sequence). This CDR3 comprises 15 residues. The CDR3 bases are TGTGCCAGCGGCTTCCATTGGGGCTCGGGAGAGACCCAGTACTTC. Translating it yields CASGFHWGSGETQYF.

The chain carries TRBV7-2 and TRBJ2-3, with 11 bases matching TRBD2. Germline values: CDR1 SGHTA, CDR2 FQGNSA. The ends lost 3 bases at V and 2 bases at J; junction bases unmatched: 10. This CDR3 comprises 18 residues. The CDR3 loop is CASSFPLAGGFFTDTQYF. CDR3 nucleotides: TGTGCCAGCAGCTTTCCTCTAGCGGGGGGATTCTTCACAGATACGCAGTATTTT.

The chain uses TRBV29-1 and TRBJ2-3, with no clear D. V lost 0 bases, J lost 0 bases, and 7 bases lay in between. Germline V lookup: CDR1 SQVTM, CDR2 ANQGSEA. The CDR3 is 14 residues long. The CDR3 bases are TGCAGCGTTGAAGATGTGGTTAGCACAGATACGCAGTATTTT. Translating gives CSVEDVVSTDTQYF.

V gene TRBV7-2 combines with J gene TRBJ1-5, with D perhaps TRBD1 (5 bases). Trimming removed 0 bases at V and 6 bases at J, with 12 bases between. This CDR3 has 15 residues. CDR1 is SGHTA and CDR2 is FQGNSA in the germline V gene. The CDR3 is CASSLASGWGQPQHF. For the CDR3, the DNA is TGTGCCAGCAGCTTAGCGTCAGGGTGGGGTCAGCCCCAGCATTTT.

This clonotype was seen only a few times. V usage is TRBV6-6 and J usage is TRBJ2-6; D unclear. Trimming took off 6 bases at V and 0 bases at J, with 9 bases between the two ends. The CDR3 length is 15 residues. Germline loops: CDR1 MNHNY, CDR2 SVGAGI (reference sequence). In DNA form, the CDR3 reads TGTGCCAGCAGACATCCAAGCTCTGGGGCCAACGTCCTGACTTTC. The encoded protein is CASRHPSSGANVLTF.

The genes are TRBV2 and TRBJ1-1, with D possibly TRBD1 on 5 matching bases. Germline loops: CDR1 SNHLY, CDR2 FYNNEI. This CDR3 is built from 15 residues. V was cut by 7 bases and J by 7 bases, with 22 bases left in between. CDR3 in amino acids: CASIRLRLSGSEAFF. The DNA for the CDR3 is TGTGCCAGCATCCGCCTCAGACTCTCAGGGAGTGAAGCTTTCTTT.

This clonotype was seen a few times. The chain employs TRBV20-1 and TRBJ1-1; 7 nucleotides agree with TRBD1. With V trimmed by 6 bases and J by 12 bases, 1 base remained unmatched. The CDR3 is 8 residues long. The germline V gene encodes CDR1 DFQATT and CDR2 SNEGSKA (reference sequence). CDR3 loop: CSARGSFF. DNA for the CDR3: TGCAGTGCCAGGGGGTCTTTCTTT.

The chain links TRBV4-2 to TRBJ2-4; no clear D. The CDR3 has 17 amino acids. Germline lookup yields CDR1 LGHNA and CDR2 YNFKEQ. V was trimmed by 1 base and J by 0 bases, leaving 13 bases between them. This CDR3 is CASSQVLADLAKNIQYF. The CDR3 nucleotides are TGTGCCAGCAGCCAAGTCCTGGCGGACCTAGCCAAAAACATTCAGTACTTC.

This clonotype was observed a few times. The V call is TRBV24-1, the J call TRBJ2-1; D may correspond to TRBD1 or TRBD2 (5 bases each). Germline V gene data show CDR1 as KGHDR and CDR2 as SFDVKD. V shed 0 bases and J shed 5 bases, with 7 bases lying between them. The CDR3 consists of 14 residues. CDR3 residues: CATSDLQGDNEQFF. The DNA of the CDR3 is TGTGCCACCAGTGATTTGCAGGGAGACAATGAGCAGTTCTTC.

V is TRBV3-1 and J is TRBJ1-1; 8 bases map to TRBD1. The CDR3 has 14 residues. V trimming: 5 bases; J trimming: 3 bases; junction bases outside the gene matches: 5. Germline CDR1 LGHDT, CDR2 YNNKEL (reference sequence). CDR3 sequence (DNA): TGTGCCAGCAGCACAGGACAGGGTGACACTGAAGCTTTCTTT. This translates into CASSTGQGDTEAFF.